The 30 T cell receptor beta chains in this list originate from one sample, sequenced in a study of PD-L1 blockade in urothelial cancer. Indicated time point: peripheral blood 6 weeks after treatment start. Sequencing used immunoSEQ multiplex PCR; TCRdb keeps in-frame clones, though not all of them. The sample shows approximately 120,000 clones, more than 75% of them seen only once. Sample: PBMCs, taken around atezolizumab (anti-PD-L1) treatment. The receptors come from a man in his forties or fifties with urothelial cancer.

This chain connects TRBV28 to TRBJ1-2; D is unresolved. The CDR3 spans 14 residues. Germline V gene sequence: CDR1 MDHEN, CDR2 SYDVKM. V was clipped by 7 bases and J by 1 base, with 13 bases between them. This CDR3 reads CASTPAHSNYGYTF. As DNA, the CDR3 is TGTGCCAGCACCCCCGCCCACAGTAACTATGGCTACACCTTC.

V gene TRBV4-2 combines with J gene TRBJ2-1; D might be TRBD2 (6 bases). The germline V gene encodes CDR1 LGHNA and CDR2 YNFKEQ. This CDR3 has 15 residues. Trimming removed 6 bases from V and 6 bases from J, with 18 bases in between. The CDR3: CASRVGGELSNEQFF. The CDR3 nucleotides read TGTGCCAGCAGAGTCGGAGGGGAGTTGAGCAATGAGCAGTTCTTC.

The chain combines TRBV5-1 with TRBJ1-4; TRBD1 matches 7 bases. Germline V gene data show CDR1 as SGHRS and CDR2 as YFSETQ. Unmatched junction bases numbered 8, after V lost 1 base and J lost 5 bases. CDR3 length equals 16 residues. CDR3 in DNA: TGCGCCAGCAGCTTGTTTTCGACAGGGAACAATGAAAAACTGTTTTTT. This sequence encodes CASSLFSTGNNEKLFF.

This clone was seen more than once but under ten times. The chain combines TRBV11-3 with TRBJ2-1; 8 positions match TRBD2. V was pared by 3 bases and J by 6 bases, with 4 bases of the junction left unmatched. Germline-derived CDR1 and CDR2 are SGHNT and YENEEA. The CDR3 sequence is 14 residues long. CDR3 coding DNA: TGTGCCAGCAGCTTTAGCGGGACGGGCAATGAGCAGTTCTTC. It specifies CASSFSGTGNEQFF.

This clone was counted ten times or more. The rearrangement joins TRBV18 to TRBJ2-7, with TRBD2 matching 12 bases. Losses at the gene ends were 1 base for V and 4 bases for J; bases not matched to a gene: 2. CDR3 length: 15 residues. Germline V gene lookup returns CDR1 KGHSH and CDR2 LQKENI. DNA for the CDR3: TGTGCCAGCTCACCACGGACTAGCGGGAAGTACGAGCAGTACTTC. Amino acids: CASSPRTSGKYEQYF.

The gene calls are TRBV18 and TRBJ2-7; 12 nucleotides match TRBD2. The germline gives CDR1 KGHSH, CDR2 LQKENI. The CDR3 length is 16 residues. J was trimmed by 4 bases and V by 6 bases; bases with no gene match: 10. CDR3 coding DNA: TGTGCCAGCTCTCCTGGGACTAGCGGGTTCCTTTACGAGCAGTACTTC. It yields the protein CASSPGTSGFLYEQYF.

V gene TRBV19 combines with J gene TRBJ1-2, with a tentative D call TRBD1 (6 bases). Between the trimmed V and J ends, which lost 8 bases and 10 bases, there was a span of 29 bases. The germline V gene encodes CDR1 LNHDA and CDR2 SQIVND (reference sequence). The CDR3 extends over 16 amino acids. The chain's CDR3 is CASQDYRQDSYAVYTF. Here the CDR3 DNA reads TGTGCCAGTCAAGATTACCGACAGGACAGTTATGCGGTCTACACCTTC.

The chain carries TRBV11-1 and TRBJ2-7, with 11 bases fitting TRBD2. The junction had 4 bases not matched to a gene; V was cut back by 5 bases and J by 7 bases. CDR1 is SGHAT, CDR2 FQDESV, per germline (reference sequence). The CDR3 covers 13 residues. The CDR3 DNA is TGTGCCAGCAGCGCCGGGACTAGCGGAGAGCAGTACTTC. The encoded protein is CASSAGTSGEQYF. Full variable domain (rest looked up from reference TRBV11-1 and TRBJ2-7): EAEVAQSPRYKITEKSQAVAFWCDPISGHATLYWYRQILGQGPELLVQFQDESVVDDSQLPKDRFSAERLKGVDSTLKIQPAELGDSAMYLCASSAGTSGEQYFGPGTRLTVT.

This chain connects TRBV5-4 to TRBJ2-3; D not resolved. Trimming took 6 bases from V and 7 from J, leaving 24 bases between them. CDR1 and CDR2 from the germline V gene are SGHNT and YYREEE (reference sequence). There are 16 residues in the CDR3. CDR3 DNA sequence: TGTGCCAGCAACCGCTTTACGGAGTTGGGTACACATACGCAGTATTTT. It is translated as CASNRFTELGTHTQYF.

The chain couples TRBV5-6 to TRBJ2-3; TRBD2 matches 10 bases. The V gene's germline CDR1 is SGHDT and CDR2 YYEEEE. V shed 4 bases and J 4 bases; nucleotides not matched to a gene: 9. This CDR3 comprises 16 residues. Here the CDR3 reads CASSLGALAGADTQYF. In nucleotides, the CDR3 is TGTGCCAGCAGCCTTGGCGCCCTAGCGGGGGCAGATACGCAGTATTTT.

The gene calls are TRBV7-3 and TRBJ1-6; perhaps TRBD1 as D (6 bases). The V gene's germline CDR1 is SGHTA and CDR2 FQGTGA. Between the trimmed V and J ends, which lost 1 base and 9 bases, there was a span of 13 bases. The CDR3 runs to 15 residues. In nucleotides, the CDR3 is TGTGCCAGCAGCTTAAACCAGGGGCAGAGTTCACCCCTCCACTTT. It is translated as CASSLNQGQSSPLHF.

V usage is TRBV6-1 and J usage is TRBJ1-6; 7 bases agree with TRBD1. Germline V CDR1 and CDR2: MNHNS, SASEGT. Trimming cost V 7 bases and J 8 bases; bases outside gene matches: 11. This CDR3 has 15 amino acids. The CDR3 coding sequence is TGTGCCAGCACCCTACAGACAGGGATGGATTCACCCCTCCACTTT. The encoded protein is CASTLQTGMDSPLHF.

The gene calls are TRBV7-9 and TRBJ1-5; 10 bases map to TRBD1. This CDR3 region has 16 residues. Germline lookup yields CDR1 SEHNR and CDR2 FQNEAQ (reference sequence). After removal of 4 bases from V and 5 bases from J, the junction contained 8 bases not matched to a gene. In DNA, the CDR3 is TGTGCCAGCAGCTGGGATGGGGACAGGGGTTATCAGCCCCAGCATTTT. It is translated as CASSWDGDRGYQPQHF. The entire variable domain, with the rest obtained from reference TRBV7-9 and TRBJ1-5, is as follows: DTGVSQNPRHKITKRGQNVTFRCDPISEHNRLYWYRQTLGQGPEFLTYFQNEAQLEKSRLLSDRFSAERPKGSFSTLEIQRTEQGDSAMYLCASSWDGDRGYQPQHFGDGTRLSIL.

This clone was picked up one time. The V gene is TRBV18, the J gene TRBJ2-1, with D maybe TRBD1 (5 bases). V lost 5 bases to trimming and J lost 6 bases, with 17 bases between them. Germline lookup yields CDR1 KGHSH and CDR2 LQKENI. This CDR3 contains 15 residues. CDR3 sequence: CASSIELRGINEQFF. The CDR3 bases are TGTGCCAGCTCAATCGAGCTAAGGGGAATCAATGAGCAGTTCTTC.

The rearrangement joins TRBV9 to TRBJ1-2, with D perhaps matching TRBD1 (5 bases). Germline loops: CDR1 SGDLS, CDR2 YYNGEE. Trimming cost V 6 bases and J 4 bases, with 13 bases left between them. CDR3 size: 13 residues. CDR3 coding DNA: TGTGCCAGCACCCCGGGGGAGACCTATGGCTACACCTTC. It is translated as CASTPGETYGYTF.

This clone was observed a handful of times. V is TRBV4-1 and J is TRBJ2-1; no firm D call. The CDR3 length is 13 residues. V was cut by 4 bases and J by 6 bases, with 10 bases left in between. Looked up from germline, CDR1 is MGHRA and CDR2 is YSYEKL. As DNA, the CDR3 is TGCGCCAGCAGCCCCCTACTTATCAATGAGCAGTTCTTC. This gives the protein CASSPLLINEQFF.

The V call is TRBV4-1, the J call TRBJ2-1, with 12 bases aligning to TRBD2. V was clipped by 4 bases and J by 10 bases; unmatched bases: 11. CDR1 MGHRA and CDR2 YSYEKL come from the germline V gene. The CDR3 has 16 residues. The DNA for the CDR3 is TGCGCCAGCAGCCGCGAGACTAGCGGGAGAAGAAGGGAGCAGTTCTTC. As protein: CASSRETSGRRREQFF.

Concerning this clone: At one end, the junction sequence differs from germline, possibly due to a read error. The chain joins TRBV7-7 to TRBJ2-3; 12 bases map to TRBD2. Germline-derived CDR1 and CDR2 are SSHAT and FNYEAQ (reference sequence). CDR3 size: 16 residues. The CDR3: CASSLGLAGSTDTQYF. The CDR3 DNA sequence: TGTGCTAGCAGCTTAGGACTAGCGGGGAGCACAGATACGCAGTATTTT.

The chain is built from TRBV15 and TRBJ2-7; 8 positions match TRBD1. From germline, CDR1 is LNHNV and CDR2 YYDKDF (reference sequence). The CDR3 is 16 amino acids. V lost 1 base and J lost 1; bases outside the gene matches: 6. The CDR3 nucleotides read TGTGCCACCAGCAGAGGTCCAGGGGGCAAGTCCTACGAGCAGTACTTC. Protein sequence: CATSRGPGGKSYEQYF.

Notes on this clone: A read error may produce the germline difference seen at one junction end. The chain combines TRBV16 with TRBJ2-2; 12 bases align to TRBD2. The CDR3 sequence is 16 residues long. Germline-derived CDR1 and CDR2 are KGHSY and FQNENV. CDR3 bases: TGTGCCAGCAGCCAAAGGACTAGCGGGAACCCCGGGGAGCTGTTTTTT. Amino acids: CASSQRTSGNPGELFF.

This clone was detected a few times. The chain recombines TRBV5-1 with TRBJ1-5, with TRBD1 as a possible D gene (6 bases). Germline V gene data show CDR1 as SGHRS and CDR2 as YFSETQ. The CDR3 has 14 residues. With 3 bases removed from V and 5 bases from J, the gap between germline ends came to 12 bases. CDR3 region: CASSWTAGDQPQHF. DNA of the CDR3: TGCGCCAGCAGCTGGACAGCGGGGGATCAGCCCCAGCATTTT.

The chain joins TRBV30 to TRBJ2-2, with D hard to call. Germline V gene sequence: CDR1 GTSNPN, CDR2 SVGIG (reference sequence). V lost 5 bases to trimming and J lost 6 bases, with 13 bases between them. The CDR3 is 13 amino acids. The CDR3, as DNA: TGTGCCTGGCTGCCCAAGCCCGCCGGGGAGCTGTTTTTT. Encoded protein: CAWLPKPAGELFF.

V usage is TRBV7-3 and J usage is TRBJ2-7; D not resolved. The CDR3 sequence is 13 residues long. CDR1 is SGHTA and CDR2 is FQGTGA in the germline V gene. Trimming took off 2 bases at V and 0 bases at J, with 5 bases between the two ends. DNA of the CDR3: TGTGCCAGCAGCTTAGACTTCTCCTACGAGCAGTACTTC. Encoded protein: CASSLDFSYEQYF.

The chain recombines TRBV28 with TRBJ2-7; 10 bases match TRBD2. The CDR3 totals 15 residues. Germline assignment: CDR1 MDHEN and CDR2 SYDVKM. J was trimmed by 5 bases and V by 1 base; bases with no gene match: 5. The CDR3 protein is CASSLSTSGTDEQYF. CDR3 DNA sequence: TGTGCCAGCAGTTTATCTACTAGCGGGACCGACGAGCAGTACTTC.

CDR3 in amino acids: CASSFLAGDHNEQFF. In DNA, the CDR3 is TGTGCCAGCAGCTTTCTAGCGGGAGATCACAATGAGCAGTTCTTC. The chain employs TRBV11-2 and TRBJ2-1; 10 bases align to TRBD2. The V gene's germline CDR1 is SGHAT and CDR2 FQNNGV. The V and J ends lost 3 bases and 5 bases, in that order; junction bases with no gene match: 4. This CDR3 contains 15 residues.

In this sample, this clone turned up once. In DNA, the CDR3 is TGTGCCAGCAGTGCTTGGGGCGGGAGTTATACAGATACGCAGTATTTT. Protein: CASSAWGGSYTDTQYF. The chain has TRBV6-1 and TRBJ2-3, with TRBD2 matching 7 bases. This CDR3 has 16 amino acids. CDR1 and CDR2 (germline): MNHNS, SASEGT. V shed 4 bases and J 3 bases; nucleotides not matched to a gene: 10.

This clone has just one count. The V call is TRBV5-1, the J call TRBJ1-1; weak D call: TRBD1 (5 bases). V was shortened by 2 bases and J by 4 bases, with 9 bases between the two germline ends. CDR1 and CDR2 from the germline V gene are SGHRS and YFSETQ. This CDR3 has 13 amino acids. CDR3 sequence (DNA): TGCGCCAGCAGCTTTGGAGGGGTCACTGAAGCTTTCTTT. This sequence encodes CASSFGGVTEAFF.

The table lists this clone with a count of one. V usage is TRBV9 and J usage is TRBJ2-2; D gene unclear. The CDR3 is 15 amino acids. The ends were cut back, 0 bases at V and 3 bases at J, with 9 bases in the middle. CDR1 is SGDLS and CDR2 is YYNGEE in the germline V gene. The chain's CDR3 is CASSVGGQYTGELFF. CDR3 sequence (DNA): TGTGCCAGCAGCGTAGGCGGTCAGTACACCGGGGAGCTGTTTTTT. Drawing the rest from reference TRBV9 and TRBJ2-2, the complete variable domain is DSGVTQTPKHLITATGQRVTLRCSPRSGDLSVYWYQQSLDQGLQFLIQYYNGEERAKGNILERFSAQQFPDLHSELNLSSLELGDSALYFCASSVGGQYTGELFFGEGSRLTVL.

The genes are TRBV2 and TRBJ2-7, with D perhaps matching TRBD2 (5 bases). The V gene lost 5 bases and the J gene lost 5 bases, with 13 bases spanning the gap. The CDR3 sequence is 13 residues long. Per the germline V gene, CDR1 is SNHLY and CDR2 is FYNNEI. CDR3 amino acids: CASSRGLNNEQYF. The CDR3, as DNA: TGTGCCAGCAGTCGGGGTCTTAACAACGAGCAGTACTTC.

The V gene is TRBV6-1, the J gene TRBJ1-1; TRBD1 is a possible D gene (5 bases). The CDR3 length is 15 residues. Germline-derived CDR1 and CDR2 are MNHNS and SASEGT. The V end was cut by 2 bases, the J end by 10 bases, with 20 bases between. CDR3 DNA sequence: TGTGCCAGCAGTGAACCCCTAAGAGGGGACTCGAGAGCTTTCTTT. Its translation: CASSEPLRGDSRAFF.